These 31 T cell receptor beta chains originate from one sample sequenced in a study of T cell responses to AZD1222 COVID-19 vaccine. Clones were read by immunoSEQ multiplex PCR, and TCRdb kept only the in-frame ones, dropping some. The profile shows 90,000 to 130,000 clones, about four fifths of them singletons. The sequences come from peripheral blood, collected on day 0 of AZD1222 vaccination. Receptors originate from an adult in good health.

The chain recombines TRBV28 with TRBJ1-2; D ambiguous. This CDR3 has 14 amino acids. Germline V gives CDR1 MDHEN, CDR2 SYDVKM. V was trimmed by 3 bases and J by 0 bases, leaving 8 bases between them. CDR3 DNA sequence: TGTGCCAGCAGTTTGTCCGGGGCTAACTATGGCTACACCTTC. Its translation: CASSLSGANYGYTF.

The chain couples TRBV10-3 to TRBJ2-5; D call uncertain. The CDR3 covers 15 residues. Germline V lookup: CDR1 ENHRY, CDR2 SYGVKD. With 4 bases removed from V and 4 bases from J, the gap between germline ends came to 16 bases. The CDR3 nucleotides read TGTGCCATCAGTGTAACGCCTTCTCCGGGAGAGACCCAGTACTTC. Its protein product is CAISVTPSPGETQYF.

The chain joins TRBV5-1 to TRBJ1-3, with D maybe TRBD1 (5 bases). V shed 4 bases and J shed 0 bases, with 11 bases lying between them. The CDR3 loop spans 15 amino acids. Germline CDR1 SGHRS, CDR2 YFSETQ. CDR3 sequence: CASSPQEGSGNTIYF. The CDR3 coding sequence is TGCGCCAGCAGCCCACAGGAGGGCTCTGGAAACACCATATATTTT.

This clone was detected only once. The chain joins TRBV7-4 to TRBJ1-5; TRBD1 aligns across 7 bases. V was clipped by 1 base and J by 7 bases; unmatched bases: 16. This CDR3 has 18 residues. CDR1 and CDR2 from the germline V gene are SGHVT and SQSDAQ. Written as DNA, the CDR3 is TGTGCCAGCAGCTTAGGGTCACTACTACAGGGGATGGAGCAGCCCCAGCATTTT. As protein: CASSLGSLLQGMEQPQHF.

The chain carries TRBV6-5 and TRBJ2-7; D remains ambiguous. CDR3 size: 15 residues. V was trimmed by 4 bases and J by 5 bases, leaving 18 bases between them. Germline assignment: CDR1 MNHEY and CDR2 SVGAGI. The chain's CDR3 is CASSWQGLDSHEQYF. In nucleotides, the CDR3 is TGTGCCAGCAGTTGGCAAGGCCTAGATTCCCACGAGCAGTACTTC.

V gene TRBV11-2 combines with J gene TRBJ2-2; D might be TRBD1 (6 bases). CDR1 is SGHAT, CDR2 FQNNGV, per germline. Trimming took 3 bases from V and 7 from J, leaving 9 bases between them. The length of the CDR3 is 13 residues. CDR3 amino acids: CASSFYRDGELFF. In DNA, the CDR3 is TGTGCCAGCAGCTTTTACAGGGACGGGGAGCTGTTTTTT.

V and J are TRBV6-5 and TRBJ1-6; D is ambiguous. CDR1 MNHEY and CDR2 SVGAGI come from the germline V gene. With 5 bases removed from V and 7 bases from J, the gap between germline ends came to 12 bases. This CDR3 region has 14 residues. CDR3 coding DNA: TGTGCCAGCAGTCCAATGTGGGGAAATTCACCCCTCCACTTT. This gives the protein CASSPMWGNSPLHF.

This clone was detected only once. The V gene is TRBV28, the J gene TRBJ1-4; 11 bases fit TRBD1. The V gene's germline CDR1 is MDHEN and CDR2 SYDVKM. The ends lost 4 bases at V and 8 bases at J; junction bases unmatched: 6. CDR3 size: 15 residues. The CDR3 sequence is CASSWVGQGEEKLFF. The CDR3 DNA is TGTGCCAGCAGTTGGGTGGGACAGGGGGAAGAAAAACTGTTTTTT.

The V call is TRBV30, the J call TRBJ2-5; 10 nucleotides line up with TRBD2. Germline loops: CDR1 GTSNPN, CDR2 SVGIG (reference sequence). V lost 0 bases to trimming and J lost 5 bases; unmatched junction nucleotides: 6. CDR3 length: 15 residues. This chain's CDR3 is CAWSVASGGWETQYF. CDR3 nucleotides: TGTGCCTGGAGTGTGGCTAGCGGGGGTTGGGAGACCCAGTACTTC.

The CDR3, as DNA: TGTGCCAGCAGTAACAGGGGGGTTAACTATGGCTACACCTTC. Translation: CASSNRGVNYGYTF. The chain employs TRBV2 and TRBJ1-2; 8 bases map to TRBD1. This CDR3 contains 14 residues. J gave up 1 base and V 5 bases, and 3 bases lay outside the gene matches. Looked up from germline, CDR1 is SNHLY and CDR2 is FYNNEI. The variable domain in full, completed from reference TRBV2 and TRBJ1-2, reads EPEVTQTPSHQVTQMGQEVILRCVPISNHLYFYWYRQILGQKVEFLVSFYNNEISEKSEIFDDQFSVERPDGSNFTLKIRSTKLEDSAMYFCASSNRGVNYGYTFGSGTRLTVV.

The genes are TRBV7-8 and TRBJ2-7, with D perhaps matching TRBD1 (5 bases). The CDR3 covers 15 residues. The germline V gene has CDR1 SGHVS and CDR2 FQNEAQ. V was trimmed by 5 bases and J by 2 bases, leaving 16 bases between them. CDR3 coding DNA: TGTGCCAGCAGCACCCCGGACACCTACACCTACGAGCAGTACTTC. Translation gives CASSTPDTYTYEQYF. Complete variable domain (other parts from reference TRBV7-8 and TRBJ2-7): GAGVSQSPRYKVAKRGQDVALRCDPISGHVSLFWYQQALGQGPEFLTYFQNEAQLDKSGLPSDRFFAERPEGSVSTLKIQRTQQEDSAVYLCASSTPDTYTYEQYFGPGTRLTVT.

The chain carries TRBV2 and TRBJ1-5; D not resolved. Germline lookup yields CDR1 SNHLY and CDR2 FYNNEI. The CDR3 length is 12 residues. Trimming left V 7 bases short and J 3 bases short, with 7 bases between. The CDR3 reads CASTIPNQPQHF. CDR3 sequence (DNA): TGTGCCAGCACCATTCCCAATCAGCCCCAGCATTTT.

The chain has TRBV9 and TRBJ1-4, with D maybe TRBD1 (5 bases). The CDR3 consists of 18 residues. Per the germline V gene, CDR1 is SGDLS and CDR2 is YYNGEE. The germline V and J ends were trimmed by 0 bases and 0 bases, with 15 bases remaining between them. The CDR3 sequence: CASSVEAATDPTNEKLFF. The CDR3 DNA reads TGTGCCAGCAGCGTAGAGGCCGCGACAGACCCAACTAATGAAAAACTGTTTTTT. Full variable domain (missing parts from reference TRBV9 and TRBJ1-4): DSGVTQTPKHLITATGQRVTLRCSPRSGDLSVYWYQQSLDQGLQFLIQYYNGEERAKGNILERFSAQQFPDLHSELNLSSLELGDSALYFCASSVEAATDPTNEKLFFGSGTQLSVL.

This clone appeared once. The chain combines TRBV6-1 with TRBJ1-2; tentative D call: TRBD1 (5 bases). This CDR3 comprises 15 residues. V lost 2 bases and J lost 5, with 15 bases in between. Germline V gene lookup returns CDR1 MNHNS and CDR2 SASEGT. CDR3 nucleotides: TGTGCCAGCAGTGAACACGGGGGAACGTCGTATGGCTACACCTTC. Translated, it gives CASSEHGGTSYGYTF.

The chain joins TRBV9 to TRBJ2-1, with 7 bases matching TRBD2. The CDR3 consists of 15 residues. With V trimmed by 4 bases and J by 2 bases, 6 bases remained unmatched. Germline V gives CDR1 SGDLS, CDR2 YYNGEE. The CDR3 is CASSPGGSAYNEQFF. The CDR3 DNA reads TGTGCCAGCAGCCCTGGCGGGAGTGCCTACAATGAGCAGTTCTTC. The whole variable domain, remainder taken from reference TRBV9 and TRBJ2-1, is DSGVTQTPKHLITATGQRVTLRCSPRSGDLSVYWYQQSLDQGLQFLIQYYNGEERAKGNILERFSAQQFPDLHSELNLSSLELGDSALYFCASSPGGSAYNEQFFGPGTRLTVL.

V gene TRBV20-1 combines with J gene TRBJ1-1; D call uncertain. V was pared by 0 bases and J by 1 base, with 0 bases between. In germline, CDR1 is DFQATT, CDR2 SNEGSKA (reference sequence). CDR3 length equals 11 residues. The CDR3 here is CSARENTEAFF. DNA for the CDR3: TGCAGTGCTAGAGAGAACACTGAAGCTTTCTTT.

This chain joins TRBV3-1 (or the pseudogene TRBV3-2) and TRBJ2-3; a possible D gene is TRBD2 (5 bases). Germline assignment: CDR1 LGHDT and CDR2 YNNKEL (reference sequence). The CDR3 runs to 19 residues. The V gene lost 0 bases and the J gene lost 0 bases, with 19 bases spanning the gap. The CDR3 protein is CASSQDAARKRPSTDTQYF. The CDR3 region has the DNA TGTGCCAGCAGCCAAGATGCCGCCAGAAAGCGGCCTAGCACAGATACGCAGTATTTT.

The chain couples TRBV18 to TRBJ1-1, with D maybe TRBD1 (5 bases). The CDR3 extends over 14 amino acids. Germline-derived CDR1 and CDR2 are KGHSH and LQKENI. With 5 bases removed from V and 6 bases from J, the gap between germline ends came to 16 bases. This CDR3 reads CASSSNPQGSEAFF. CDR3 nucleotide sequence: TGTGCCAGCTCATCAAACCCCCAGGGCTCTGAAGCTTTCTTT.

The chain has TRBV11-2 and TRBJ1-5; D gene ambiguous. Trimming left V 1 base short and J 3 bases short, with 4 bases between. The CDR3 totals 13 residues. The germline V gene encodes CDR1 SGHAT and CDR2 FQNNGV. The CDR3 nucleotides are TGTGCCAGCAGCTTAGCCCTCAATCAGCCCCAGCATTTT. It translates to CASSLALNQPQHF.

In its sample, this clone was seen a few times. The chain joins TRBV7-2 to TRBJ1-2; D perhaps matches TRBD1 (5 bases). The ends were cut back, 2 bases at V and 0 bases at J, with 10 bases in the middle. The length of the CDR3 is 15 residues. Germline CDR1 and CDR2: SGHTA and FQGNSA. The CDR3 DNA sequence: TGTGCCAGCAGCTTAATCGACAGCGCTAACTATGGCTACACCTTC. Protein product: CASSLIDSANYGYTF.

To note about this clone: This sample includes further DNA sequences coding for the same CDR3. CDR3 region: CASSFDQPQHF. The DNA for the CDR3 is TGTGCCAGCAGTTTTGACCAACCCCAGCATTTT. The rearrangement uses TRBV28 and TRBJ1-5; D unresolved. V lost 3 bases, J lost 10 bases, and 7 bases lay in between. Germline-derived CDR1 and CDR2 are MDHEN and SYDVKM. The CDR3 has 11 amino acids.

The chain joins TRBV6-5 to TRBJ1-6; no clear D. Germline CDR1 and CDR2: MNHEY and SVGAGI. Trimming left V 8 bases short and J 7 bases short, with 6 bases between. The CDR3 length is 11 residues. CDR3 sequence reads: CASGPNSPLHF. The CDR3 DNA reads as TGTGCCAGCGGACCGAATTCACCCCTCCACTTT.

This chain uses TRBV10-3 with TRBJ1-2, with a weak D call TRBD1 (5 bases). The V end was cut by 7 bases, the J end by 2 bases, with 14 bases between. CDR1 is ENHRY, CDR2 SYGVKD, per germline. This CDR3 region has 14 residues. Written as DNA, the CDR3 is TGTGCCATCAAGGGACCGGCAGGGAACTATGGCTACACCTTC. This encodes CAIKGPAGNYGYTF.

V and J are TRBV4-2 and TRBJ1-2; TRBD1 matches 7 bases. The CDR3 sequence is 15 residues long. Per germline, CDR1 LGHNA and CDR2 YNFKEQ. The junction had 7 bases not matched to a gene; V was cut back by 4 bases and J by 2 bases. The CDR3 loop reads CASSPLGTVNYGYTF. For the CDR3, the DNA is TGTGCCAGCAGCCCCCTCGGGACAGTGAACTATGGCTACACCTTC.

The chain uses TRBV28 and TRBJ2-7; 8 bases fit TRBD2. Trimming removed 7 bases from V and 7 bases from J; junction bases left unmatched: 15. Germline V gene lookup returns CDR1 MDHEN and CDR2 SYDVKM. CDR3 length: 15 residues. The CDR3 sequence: CASTLDGTRDSEQYF. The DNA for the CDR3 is TGTGCCAGCACCCTAGATGGGACTAGGGACTCAGAGCAGTACTTC.

Here the CDR3 reads CASSLVRGINEQFF. DNA for the CDR3: TGTGCCAGCAGCTTGGTCCGGGGGATCAATGAGCAGTTCTTC. This sequence joins TRBV5-6 and TRBJ2-1, with D maybe TRBD2 (6 bases). This CDR3 is 14 amino acids long. Looked up from germline, CDR1 is SGHDT and CDR2 is YYEEEE. V lost 0 bases and J 6 bases, leaving 10 bases between the germline ends.

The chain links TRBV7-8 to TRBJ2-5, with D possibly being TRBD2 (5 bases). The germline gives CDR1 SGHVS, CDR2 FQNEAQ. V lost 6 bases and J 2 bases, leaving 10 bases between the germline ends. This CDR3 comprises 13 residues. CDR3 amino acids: CASRPGGQETQYF. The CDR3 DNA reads TGTGCCAGCAGACCTGGCGGGCAAGAGACCCAGTACTTC.

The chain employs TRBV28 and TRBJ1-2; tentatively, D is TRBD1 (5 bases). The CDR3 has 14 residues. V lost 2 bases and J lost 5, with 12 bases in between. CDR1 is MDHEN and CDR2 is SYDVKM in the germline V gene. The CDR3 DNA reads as TGTGCCAGCAGTTTAGCCCAGGGCCCGTATGGCTACACCTTC. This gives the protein CASSLAQGPYGYTF.

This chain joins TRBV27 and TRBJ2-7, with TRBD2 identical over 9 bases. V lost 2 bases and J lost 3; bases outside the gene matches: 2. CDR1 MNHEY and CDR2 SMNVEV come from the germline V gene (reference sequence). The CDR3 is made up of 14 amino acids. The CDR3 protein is CASSLGLANYEQYF. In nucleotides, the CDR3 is TGTGCCAGCAGTTTAGGACTAGCGAACTACGAGCAGTACTTC.

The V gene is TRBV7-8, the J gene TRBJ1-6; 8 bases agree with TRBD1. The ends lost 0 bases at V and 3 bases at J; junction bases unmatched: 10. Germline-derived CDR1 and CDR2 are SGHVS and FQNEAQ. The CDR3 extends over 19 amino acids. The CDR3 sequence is CASSLAARDRQYYNSPLHF. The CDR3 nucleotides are TGTGCCAGCAGCTTAGCGGCCCGGGACAGGCAATACTATAATTCACCCCTCCACTTT.

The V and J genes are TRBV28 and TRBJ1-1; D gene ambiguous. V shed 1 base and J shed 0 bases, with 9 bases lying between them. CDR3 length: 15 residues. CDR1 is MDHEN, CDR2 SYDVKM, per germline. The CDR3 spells CASSLFERLNTEAFF. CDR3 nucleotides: TGTGCCAGCAGTTTATTTGAGCGGCTGAACACTGAAGCTTTCTTT.